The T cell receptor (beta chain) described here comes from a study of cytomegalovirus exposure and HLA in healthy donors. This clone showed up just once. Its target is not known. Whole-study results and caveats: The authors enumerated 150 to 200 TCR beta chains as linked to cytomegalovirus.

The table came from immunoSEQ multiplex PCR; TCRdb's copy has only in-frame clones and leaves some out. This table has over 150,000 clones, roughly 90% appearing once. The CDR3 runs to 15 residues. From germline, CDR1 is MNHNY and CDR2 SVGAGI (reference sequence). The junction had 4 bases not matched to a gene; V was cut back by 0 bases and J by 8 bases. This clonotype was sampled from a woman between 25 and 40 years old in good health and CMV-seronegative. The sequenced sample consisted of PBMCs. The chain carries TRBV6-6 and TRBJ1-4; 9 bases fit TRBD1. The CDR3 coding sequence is TGTGCCAGCAGTTACTCAAGGGACAGGGTCGAAAAACTGTTTTTT. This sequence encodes CASSYSRDRVEKLFF.